The 5 T cell receptor beta chains listed next were all sequenced from one sample in a study of blood T cell repertoires in COVID-19. Sequenced by immunoSEQ multiplex PCR; TCRdb stores in-frame clones only, minus some. The sample lists around 200,000 clones; roughly nine tenths were seen once. Source material: peripheral blood. The origin of the receptors is a man between 70 and 80 years old with active or convalescent COVID-19.

The chain combines TRBV27 with TRBJ1-1; D is ambiguous. The germline gives CDR1 MNHEY, CDR2 SMNVEV (reference sequence). V was pared by 6 bases and J by 4 bases, with 12 bases between. The CDR3 runs 13 residues. The CDR3 DNA reads as TGTGCCAGCAGCCAGAATCTTCCCACTGAAGCTTTCTTT. Translated, it gives CASSQNLPTEAFF.

This clone was seen just once. V is TRBV27 and J is TRBJ1-1, with D tentatively TRBD1 (5 bases). V lost 6 bases and J lost 1, with 15 bases in between. The CDR3 covers 15 residues. Per the germline V gene, CDR1 is MNHEY and CDR2 is SMNVEV (reference sequence). CDR3 in amino acids: CASSPARDPNTEAFF. CDR3 coding DNA: TGTGCCAGCAGCCCCGCGCGGGACCCGAACACTGAAGCTTTCTTT.

V is TRBV5-4 and J is TRBJ1-2, with D perhaps TRBD1 (5 bases). The V end lost 3 bases, the J end lost 7 bases, and 13 bases lay between the germline ends. CDR1 is SGHNT and CDR2 is YYREEE in the germline V gene (reference sequence). This CDR3 is built from 13 residues. CDR3 nucleotide sequence: TGTGCCAGCAGCTCTGACAGAATTGGTGGCTACACCTTC. It encodes CASSSDRIGGYTF.

This CDR3 reads CASTLMNTEAFF. The CDR3 DNA reads TGTGCCAGCACCCTAATGAACACTGAAGCTTTCTTT. The J gene is TRBJ1-1, the V gene TRBV2; D is unclear. Per germline, CDR1 SNHLY and CDR2 FYNNEI. This CDR3 contains 12 residues. V gave up 7 bases and J gave up 0 bases, with 6 bases separating them.

The chain links TRBV24-1 to TRBJ1-2, with TRBD1 identical over 7 bases. The V gene's germline CDR1 is KGHDR and CDR2 SFDVKD. J gave up 7 bases and V 1 base, and 5 bases lay outside the gene matches. CDR3 length: 14 amino acids. CDR3 amino acids: CATSDFSQGVGYTF. For the CDR3, the DNA is TGTGCCACCAGTGATTTCAGCCAGGGGGTTGGCTACACCTTC.